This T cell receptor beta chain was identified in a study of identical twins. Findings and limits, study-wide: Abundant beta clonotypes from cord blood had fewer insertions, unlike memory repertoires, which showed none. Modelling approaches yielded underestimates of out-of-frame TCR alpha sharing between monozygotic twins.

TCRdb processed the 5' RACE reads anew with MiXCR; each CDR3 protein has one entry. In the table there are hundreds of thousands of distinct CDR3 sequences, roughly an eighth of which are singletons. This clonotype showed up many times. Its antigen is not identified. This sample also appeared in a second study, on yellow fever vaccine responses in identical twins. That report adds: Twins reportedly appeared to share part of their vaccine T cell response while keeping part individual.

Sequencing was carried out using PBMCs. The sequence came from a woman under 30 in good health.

For the CDR3, the DNA is TGTGCCAGCAGCCAATCGACTAGCGGTCCCTACGAGCAGTACTTC. Its translation: CASSQSTSGPYEQYF. The V gene is TRBV7-9, the J gene TRBJ2-7; 9 bases fit TRBD2. Germline CDR1 SEHNR, CDR2 FQNEAQ (reference sequence). The CDR3 is 15 amino acids. V lost 5 bases, J lost 2 bases, and 7 bases stayed unmatched.